One sample yielded the 5 T cell receptor beta chains listed below, sequenced in a study of CD8+ T cells in alopecia areata. In each case, RNA was isolated and then reverse transcribed into cDNA as the sequencing template. Sequencing was performed with immunoSEQ multiplex PCR; in TCRdb, only in-frame clones are kept and a portion is missing. The sample lists 150,000 or so clones, 58% occurring once. Described treatment: oral pan-JAK inhibitor, 5-10 mg twice daily. Sequenced material: CD4+ T cells sorted from blood, taken at roughly week 55, from a patient treated with tofacitinib. The receptors here all came from a human donor with alopecia areata.

This clone was counted between two and nine times. The V gene is TRBV30, the J gene TRBJ1-1; a weak D match, TRBD1 (5 bases). From germline, CDR1 is GTSNPN and CDR2 SVGIG (reference sequence). This CDR3 comprises 17 residues. Trimming took off 3 bases at V and 5 bases at J, with 25 bases between the two ends. The CDR3 here is CAWRPTERGRTSTEAFF. The CDR3 DNA reads as TGTGCCTGGAGGCCCACCGAACGGGGACGGACCTCGACTGAAGCTTTCTTT.

The sample holds a few counts of this clone. The chain recombines TRBV7-9 with TRBJ2-3; D might be TRBD2 (5 bases). CDR3 length equals 15 residues. CDR1 is SEHNR and CDR2 is FQNEAQ in the germline V gene (reference sequence). V lost 5 bases, J lost 4 bases, and 16 bases lay in between. The CDR3 region has the DNA TGTGCCAGCAGCCCGAGTATGACGGGATCAGATACGCAGTATTTT. As protein: CASSPSMTGSDTQYF.

The chain uses TRBV18 and TRBJ1-2; a weak D match, TRBD1 (6 bases). The CDR3 extends over 14 amino acids. V was trimmed by 3 bases and J by 6 bases, leaving 14 bases between them. Germline CDR1 KGHSH, CDR2 LQKENI. The CDR3 nucleotides are TGTGCCAGCTCACCGGCAGGACAGATGCATGGCTACACCTTC. Amino acid sequence: CASSPAGQMHGYTF.

This clone has only a few counts. This chain joins TRBV11-2 and TRBJ1-1, with TRBD1 identical over 8 bases. The CDR3 has 16 residues. The V gene's germline CDR1 is SGHAT and CDR2 FQNNGV. J lost 0 bases, V lost 1 base, and 4 bases had no gene match. As DNA, the CDR3 is TGTGCCAGCAGCTTAGCCCCGGGACAGGTGAACACTGAAGCTTTCTTT. Its protein product is CASSLAPGQVNTEAFF.

CDR3 nucleotides: TGCGCCAGCAGCTTGGCCTCCGGGGGAGAGACCCAGTACTTC. Its translation: CASSLASGGETQYF. The genes are TRBV5-1 and TRBJ2-5, with D perhaps TRBD2 (6 bases). The CDR3 sequence is 14 residues long. Germline loops: CDR1 SGHRS, CDR2 YFSETQ. The V end lost 0 bases, the J end lost 4 bases, and 10 bases lay between the germline ends.